This T cell receptor (beta chain) derives from a study of T-cell memory formation after mild COVID-19. TCRdb re-analysed the 5' RACE reads in MiXCR, keeping a single row per CDR3 protein. The sample includes 150,000 to 200,000 distinct CDR3 sequences, 9.5% to 13% seen only once; the top ten take less than 4%. Of note for this clonotype: Its antigen is not identified.

Study-level results: Cross-reactive memory seemingly joined, as some responding clones were found in pre-infection memory. CD4+ clones that contracted lay mainly in CM and EM; CD8+ ones lay in EMRA. Clones shrinking from day 15 to 85 showed even CD4/CD8 mixes; later expanders tilted CD4+.

From germline, CDR1 is SGHTA and CDR2 FQGNSA. Trimming removed 2 bases at V and 10 bases at J, with 11 bases between. This CDR3 spans 12 amino acids. The TCR was taken from a man between 18 and 29 years old who had mild COVID-19 (a few samples of this study predate the infection). Cell type and time point are not known. This rearrangement joins TRBV7-2 to TRBJ1-1; weak D call: TRBD1 (5 bases). Sequencing was performed on PBMCs or a T cell subset sorted from them (not recorded which). The CDR3 region has the DNA TGTGCCAGCAGCTTACAGTCAGGGACAGCTTTCTTT. Protein: CASSLQSGTAFF.